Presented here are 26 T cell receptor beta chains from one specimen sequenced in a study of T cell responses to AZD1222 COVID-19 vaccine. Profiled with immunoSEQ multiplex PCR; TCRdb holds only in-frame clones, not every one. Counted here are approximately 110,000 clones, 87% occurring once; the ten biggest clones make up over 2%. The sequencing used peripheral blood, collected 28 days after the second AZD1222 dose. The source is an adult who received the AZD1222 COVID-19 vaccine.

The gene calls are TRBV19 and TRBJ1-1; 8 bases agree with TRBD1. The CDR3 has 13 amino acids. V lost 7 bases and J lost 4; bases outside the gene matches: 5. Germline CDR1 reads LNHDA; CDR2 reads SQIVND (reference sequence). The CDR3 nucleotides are TGTGCCAGTATTACAGGGGGTAGCACTGAAGCTTTCTTT. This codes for CASITGGSTEAFF. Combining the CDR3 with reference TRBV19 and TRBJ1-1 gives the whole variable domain DGGITQSPKYLFRKEGQNVTLSCEQNLNHDAMYWYRQDPGQGLRLIYYSQIVNDFQKGDIAEGYSVSREKKESFPLTVTSAQKNPTAFYLCASITGGSTEAFFGQGTRLTVV.

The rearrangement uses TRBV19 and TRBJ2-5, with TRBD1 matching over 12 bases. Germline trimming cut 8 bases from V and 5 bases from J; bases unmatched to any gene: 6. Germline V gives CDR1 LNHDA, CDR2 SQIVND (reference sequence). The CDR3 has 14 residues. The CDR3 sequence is CASRGTGGRETQYF. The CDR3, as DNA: TGTGCCAGTCGCGGGACAGGGGGCCGGGAGACCCAGTACTTC.

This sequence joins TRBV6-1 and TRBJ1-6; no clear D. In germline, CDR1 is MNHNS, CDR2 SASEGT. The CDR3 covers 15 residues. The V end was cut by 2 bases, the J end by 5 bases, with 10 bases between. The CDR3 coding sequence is TGTGCCAGCAGTGAAAGGCCGGTAAATAATTCACCCCTCCACTTT. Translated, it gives CASSERPVNNSPLHF.

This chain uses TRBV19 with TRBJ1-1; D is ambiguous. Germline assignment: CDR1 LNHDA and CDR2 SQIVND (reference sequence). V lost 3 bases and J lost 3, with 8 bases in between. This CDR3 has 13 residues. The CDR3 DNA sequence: TGTGCCAGTAGTATGGGTGGGGACACTGAAGCTTTCTTT. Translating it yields CASSMGGDTEAFF.

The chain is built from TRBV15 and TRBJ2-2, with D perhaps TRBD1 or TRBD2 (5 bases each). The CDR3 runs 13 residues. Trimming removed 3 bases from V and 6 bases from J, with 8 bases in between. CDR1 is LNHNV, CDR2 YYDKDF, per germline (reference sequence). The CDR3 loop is CATSRGTSGELFF. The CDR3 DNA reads TGTGCCACCAGCAGGGGGACGTCCGGGGAGCTGTTTTTT.

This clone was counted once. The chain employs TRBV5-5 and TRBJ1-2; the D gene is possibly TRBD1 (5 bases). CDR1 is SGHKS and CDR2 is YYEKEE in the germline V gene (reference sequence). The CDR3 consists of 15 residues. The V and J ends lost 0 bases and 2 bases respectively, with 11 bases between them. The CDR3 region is CASSLVMGVNYGYTF. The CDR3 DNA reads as TGTGCCAGCAGCTTGGTCATGGGGGTCAACTATGGCTACACCTTC.

The CDR3 DNA is TGTGCCAGCAGCGTAGTGCCCGGGGACAGTGAGCAGTTCTTC. It specifies CASSVVPGDSEQFF. The chain couples TRBV9 to TRBJ2-1; 7 positions match TRBD1. The CDR3 loop spans 14 amino acids. Trimming cost V 0 bases and J 9 bases; bases outside gene matches: 6. Looked up from germline, CDR1 is SGDLS and CDR2 is YYNGEE.

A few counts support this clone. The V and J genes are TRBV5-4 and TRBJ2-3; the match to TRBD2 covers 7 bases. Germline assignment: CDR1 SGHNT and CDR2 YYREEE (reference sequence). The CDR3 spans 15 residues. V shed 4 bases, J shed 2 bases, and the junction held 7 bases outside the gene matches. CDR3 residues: CASSPELADTDTQYF. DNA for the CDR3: TGTGCCAGCAGCCCGGAGCTAGCGGACACAGATACGCAGTATTTT.

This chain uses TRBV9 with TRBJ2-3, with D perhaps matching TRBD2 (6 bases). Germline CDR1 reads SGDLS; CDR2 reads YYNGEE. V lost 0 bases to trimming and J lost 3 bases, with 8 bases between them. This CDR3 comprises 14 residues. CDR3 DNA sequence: TGTGCCAGCAGCGTAGCGGGAGTAACAGATACGCAGTATTTT. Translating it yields CASSVAGVTDTQYF.

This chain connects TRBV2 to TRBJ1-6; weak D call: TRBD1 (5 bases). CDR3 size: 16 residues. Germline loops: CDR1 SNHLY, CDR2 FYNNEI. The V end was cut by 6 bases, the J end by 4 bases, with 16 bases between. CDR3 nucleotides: TGTGCCAGCAGGGGAGACAGTTCCACTTATAATTCACCCCTCCACTTT. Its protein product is CASRGDSSTYNSPLHF. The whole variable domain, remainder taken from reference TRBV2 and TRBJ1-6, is EPEVTQTPSHQVTQMGQEVILRCVPISNHLYFYWYRQILGQKVEFLVSFYNNEISEKSEIFDDQFSVERPDGSNFTLKIRSTKLEDSAMYFCASRGDSSTYNSPLHFGNGTRLTVT.

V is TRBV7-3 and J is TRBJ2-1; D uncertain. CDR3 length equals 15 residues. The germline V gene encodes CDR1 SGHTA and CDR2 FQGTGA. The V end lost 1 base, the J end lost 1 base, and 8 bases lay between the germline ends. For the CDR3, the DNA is TGTGCCAGCAGCTTAATCCTGAGTTCCTACAATGAGCAGTTCTTC. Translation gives CASSLILSSYNEQFF.

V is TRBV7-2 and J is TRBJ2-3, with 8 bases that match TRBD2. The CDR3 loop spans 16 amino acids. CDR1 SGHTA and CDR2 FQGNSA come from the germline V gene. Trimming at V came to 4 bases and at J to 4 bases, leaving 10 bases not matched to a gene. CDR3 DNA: TGTGCCAGCAGCTGGGGGACTAGTTTAGATCCAGATACGCAGTATTTT. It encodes CASSWGTSLDPDTQYF. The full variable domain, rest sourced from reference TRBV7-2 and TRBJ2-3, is GAGVSQSPSNKVTEKGKDVELRCDPISGHTALYWYRQSLGQGLEFLIYFQGNSAPDKSGLPSDRFSAERTGGSVSTLTIQRTQQEDSAVYLCASSWGTSLDPDTQYFGPGTRLTVL.

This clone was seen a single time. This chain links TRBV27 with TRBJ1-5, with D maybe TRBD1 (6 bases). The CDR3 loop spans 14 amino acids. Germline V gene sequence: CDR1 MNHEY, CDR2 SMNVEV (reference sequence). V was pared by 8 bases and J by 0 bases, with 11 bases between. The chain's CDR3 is CASSPQGSNQPQHF. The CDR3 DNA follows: TGTGCCAGCTCGCCACAGGGTAGCAATCAGCCCCAGCATTTT.

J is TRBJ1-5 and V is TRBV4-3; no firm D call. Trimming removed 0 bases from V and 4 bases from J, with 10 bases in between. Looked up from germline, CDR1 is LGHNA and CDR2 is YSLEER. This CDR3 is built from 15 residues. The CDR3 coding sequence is TGCGCCAGCAGCCAAGATCTAAGCGAGAATCAGCCCCAGCATTTT. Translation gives CASSQDLSENQPQHF.

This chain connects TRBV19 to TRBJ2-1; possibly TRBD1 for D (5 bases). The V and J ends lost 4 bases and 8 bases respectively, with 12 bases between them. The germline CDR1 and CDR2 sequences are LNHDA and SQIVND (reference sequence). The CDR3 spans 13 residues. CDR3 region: CASSTPGFDEQFF. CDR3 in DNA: TGTGCCAGTAGTACGCCAGGGTTCGATGAGCAGTTCTTC. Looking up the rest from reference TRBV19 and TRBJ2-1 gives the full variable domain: DGGITQSPKYLFRKEGQNVTLSCEQNLNHDAMYWYRQDPGQGLRLIYYSQIVNDFQKGDIAEGYSVSREKKESFPLTVTSAQKNPTAFYLCASSTPGFDEQFFGPGTRLTVL.

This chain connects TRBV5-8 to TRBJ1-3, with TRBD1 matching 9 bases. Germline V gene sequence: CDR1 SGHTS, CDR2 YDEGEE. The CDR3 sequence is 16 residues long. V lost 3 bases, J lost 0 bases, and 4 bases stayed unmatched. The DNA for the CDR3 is TGTGCCAGCAGCTACGACAGGGGGGTCTCTGGAAACACCATATATTTT. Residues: CASSYDRGVSGNTIYF.

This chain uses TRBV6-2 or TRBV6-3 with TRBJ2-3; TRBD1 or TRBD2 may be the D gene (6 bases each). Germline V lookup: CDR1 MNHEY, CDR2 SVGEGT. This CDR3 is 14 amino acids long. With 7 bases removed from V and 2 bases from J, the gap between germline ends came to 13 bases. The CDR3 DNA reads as TGTGCCAGCACCCCAGGGGACTTCACAGATACGCAGTATTTT. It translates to CASTPGDFTDTQYF.

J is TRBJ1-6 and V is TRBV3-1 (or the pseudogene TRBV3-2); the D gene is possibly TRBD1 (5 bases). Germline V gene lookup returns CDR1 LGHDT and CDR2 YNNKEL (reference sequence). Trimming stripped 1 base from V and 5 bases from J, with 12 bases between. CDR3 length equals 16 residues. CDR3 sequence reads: CASSQVAGWDNSPLHF. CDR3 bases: TGTGCCAGCAGCCAAGTGGCAGGGTGGGATAATTCACCCCTCCACTTT.

The CDR3 loop reads CASSRLSLRLAGDEQYF. CDR3 bases: TGTGCCAGCAGTCGCTTATCCCTCAGACTAGCGGGAGACGAGCAGTACTTC. V and J are TRBV28 and TRBJ2-7; 12 bases match TRBD2. With 5 bases clipped from V and 5 bases from J, the junction kept 13 bases outside the gene matches. The CDR3 contains 17 residues. Germline CDR1 is MDHEN and CDR2 is SYDVKM.

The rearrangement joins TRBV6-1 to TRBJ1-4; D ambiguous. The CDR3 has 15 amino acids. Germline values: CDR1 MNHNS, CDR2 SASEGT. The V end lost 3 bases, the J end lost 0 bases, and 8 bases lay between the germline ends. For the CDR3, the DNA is TGTGCCAGCAGTGAGTTACAGCCAACTAATGAAAAACTGTTTTTT. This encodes CASSELQPTNEKLFF.

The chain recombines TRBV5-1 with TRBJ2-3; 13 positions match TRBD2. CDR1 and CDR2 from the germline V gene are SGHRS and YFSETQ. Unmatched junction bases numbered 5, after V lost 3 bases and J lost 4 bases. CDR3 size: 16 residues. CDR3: CASSSGLAGDADTQYF. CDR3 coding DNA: TGCGCCAGCAGCTCCGGACTAGCGGGAGATGCAGATACGCAGTATTTT.

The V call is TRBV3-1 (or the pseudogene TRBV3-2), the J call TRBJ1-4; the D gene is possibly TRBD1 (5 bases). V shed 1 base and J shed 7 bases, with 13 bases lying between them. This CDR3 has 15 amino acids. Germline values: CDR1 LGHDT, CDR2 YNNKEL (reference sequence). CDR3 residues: CASSQGRDGGEKLFF. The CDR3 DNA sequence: TGTGCCAGCAGCCAAGGGCGGGACGGGGGTGAAAAACTGTTTTTT.

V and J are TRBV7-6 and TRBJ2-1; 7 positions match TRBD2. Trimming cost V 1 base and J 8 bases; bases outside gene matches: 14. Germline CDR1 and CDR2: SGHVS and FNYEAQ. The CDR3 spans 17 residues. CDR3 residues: CASSLGRVGGSADEQFF. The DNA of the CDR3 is TGTGCCAGCAGCTTAGGTAGGGTTGGCGGGAGCGCGGATGAGCAGTTCTTC.

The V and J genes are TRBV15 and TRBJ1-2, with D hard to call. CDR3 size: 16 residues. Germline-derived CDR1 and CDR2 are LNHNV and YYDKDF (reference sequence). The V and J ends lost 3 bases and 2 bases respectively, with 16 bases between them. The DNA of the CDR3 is TGTGCCACCAGCAGTACCAACGACTGGAAAAACTATGGCTACACCTTC. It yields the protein CATSSTNDWKNYGYTF. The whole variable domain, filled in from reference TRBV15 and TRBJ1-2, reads DAMVIQNPRYQVTQFGKPVTLSCSQTLNHNVMYWYQQKSSQAPKLLFHYYDKDFNNEADTPDNFQSRRPNTSFCFLDIRSPGLGDTAMYLCATSSTNDWKNYGYTFGSGTRLTVV.

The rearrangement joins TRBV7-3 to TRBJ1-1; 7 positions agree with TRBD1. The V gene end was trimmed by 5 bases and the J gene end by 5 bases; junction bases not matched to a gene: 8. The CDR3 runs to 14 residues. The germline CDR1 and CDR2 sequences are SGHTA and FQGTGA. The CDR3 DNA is TGTGCCAGCAGCCCCTCAGGGGGTTGGACTGAAGCTTTCTTT. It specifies CASSPSGGWTEAFF.

The CDR3 sequence: CASSPSGRRSHGELFF. The CDR3 region has the DNA TGTGCCAGCAGCCCTAGCGGGAGGAGGAGTCACGGGGAGCTGTTTTTT. The gene calls are TRBV13 and TRBJ2-2; TRBD2 matches at 11 bases. CDR1 is PRHDT and CDR2 is FYEKMQ in the germline V gene (reference sequence). The CDR3 length is 16 residues. The junction had 9 bases not matched to a gene; V was cut back by 5 bases and J by 7 bases.